This T cell receptor beta chain originates from a study of T cell repertoires in MIS-A myocarditis. This clone was observed a single time. The CDR3 length is 12 residues. CDR1 is MNHNY, CDR2 SVGAGI, per germline (reference sequence). Trimming left V 4 bases short and J 13 bases short, with 14 bases between. Sequenced by immunoSEQ multiplex PCR; TCRdb stores in-frame clones only, minus some. The sample lists some 10,000 clones; around 88% were seen once. V is TRBV6-6 and J is TRBJ2-1; weak D call: TRBD2 (5 bases). The receptor was derived from a man aged 18-30 years with fulminant myocarditis from multisystem inflammatory syndrome in adults (MIS-A) after COVID-19. Sequencing was done on a sample of thoracic lymph node tissue obtained at autopsy. The DNA for the CDR3 is TGTGCCAGCAGTTGGAGAGGGAGCGACCAGTTCTTC. This codes for CASSWRGSDQFF.